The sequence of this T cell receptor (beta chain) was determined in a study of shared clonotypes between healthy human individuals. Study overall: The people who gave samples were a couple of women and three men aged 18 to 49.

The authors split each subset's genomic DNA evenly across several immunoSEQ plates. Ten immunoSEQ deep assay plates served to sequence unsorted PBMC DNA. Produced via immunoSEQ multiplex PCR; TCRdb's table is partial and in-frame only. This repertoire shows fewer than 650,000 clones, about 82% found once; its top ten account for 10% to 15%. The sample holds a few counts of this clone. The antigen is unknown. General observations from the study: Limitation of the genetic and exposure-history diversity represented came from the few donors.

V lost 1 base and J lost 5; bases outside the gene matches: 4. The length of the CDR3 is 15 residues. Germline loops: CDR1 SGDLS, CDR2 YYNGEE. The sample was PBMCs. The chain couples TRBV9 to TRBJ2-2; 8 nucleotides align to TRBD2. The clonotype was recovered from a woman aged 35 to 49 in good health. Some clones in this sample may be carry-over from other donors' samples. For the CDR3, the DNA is TGTGCCAGCAGCGTAACGGGACTAGGGACCGGGGAGCTGTTTTTT. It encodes CASSVTGLGTGELFF.